The source of this T cell receptor beta chain is a study of OX40 agonist ivuxolimab in advanced cancers. At the level of the study: Participants, 82.7% male, averaged roughly 59 years of age, ranging from about 23 to 79. Broader study findings: In the expanded peripheral T cells, antigen specificity was never determined.

In regard to this clone: Its specificity is not known.

This CDR3 comprises 14 residues. V dropped 1 base and J dropped 4 bases, with 10 bases sitting between them. Germline V gene lookup returns CDR1 MNHEY and CDR2 SMNVEV (reference sequence). Sequencing used immunoSEQ multiplex PCR; TCRdb keeps in-frame clones, though not all of them. This sample carries tens of thousands of clones, approximately 90% of them seen once, and the ten largest clones take 1% to 1.2%. This specimen consisted of CD4+ or CD8+ T cells sorted from blood, obtained in a trial of the OX40 agonist ivuxolimab. The clonotype comes from an adult with an advanced solid tumor such as melanoma, head and neck, liver or kidney cancer. The chain links TRBV27 to TRBJ1-2; tentative D call: TRBD1 (6 bases). CDR3 DNA: TGTGCCAGCAGTTTATATGGCAGGGGCTATGGCTACACCTTC. Translated: CASSLYGRGYGYTF.